This passage covers 2 T cell receptor beta chains from one sample sequenced in a study of cytomegalovirus exposure and HLA in healthy donors. It was with 60 Vbeta and 13 Jbeta primers that the PCR ran. The protocol was immunoSEQ multiplex PCR, while the TCRdb copy is restricted to in-frame clones and leaves out a portion. Its listing shows 150,000 or so clones. The sequencing sample was made of PBMCs. The receptors here all came from a woman aged 55-69 years in good health and CMV-seronegative.

The rearrangement joins TRBV7-2 to TRBJ2-7, with TRBD1 matching over 9 bases. Losses at the gene ends were 5 bases for V and 3 bases for J; bases not matched to a gene: 5. CDR3 size: 14 residues. Germline V gene data show CDR1 as SGHTA and CDR2 as FQGNSA. The DNA for the CDR3 is TGTGCCAGCAGCCGGACAGGGGTCGGCTACGAGCAGTACTTC. It encodes CASSRTGVGYEQYF.

V is TRBV7-3 and J is TRBJ2-1, with D uncertain. This CDR3 spans 14 amino acids. Germline assignment: CDR1 SGHTA and CDR2 FQGTGA. V was pared by 0 bases and J by 6 bases, with 9 bases between. Here the CDR3 reads CASSLTSIGNEQFF. The CDR3 nucleotides are TGTGCCAGCAGCTTAACATCGATCGGCAATGAGCAGTTCTTC.